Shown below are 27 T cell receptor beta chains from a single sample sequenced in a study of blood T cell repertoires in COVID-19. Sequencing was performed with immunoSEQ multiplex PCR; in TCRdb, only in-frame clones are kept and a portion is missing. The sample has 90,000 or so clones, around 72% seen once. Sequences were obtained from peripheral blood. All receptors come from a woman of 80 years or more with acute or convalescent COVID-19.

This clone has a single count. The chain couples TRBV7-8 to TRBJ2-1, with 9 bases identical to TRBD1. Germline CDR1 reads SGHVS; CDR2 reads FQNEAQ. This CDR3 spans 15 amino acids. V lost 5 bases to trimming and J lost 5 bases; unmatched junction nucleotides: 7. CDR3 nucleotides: TGTGCCAGCAGCCCGGGACAGGGAAGAGACAATGAGCAGTTCTTC. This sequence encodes CASSPGQGRDNEQFF.

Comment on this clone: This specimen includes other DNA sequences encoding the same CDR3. CDR3 amino acids: CASSLDRGYGYTF. CDR3 DNA: TGCGCCAGCAGCTTGGACAGGGGGTATGGCTACACCTTC. The chain has TRBV5-1 and TRBJ1-2; 8 bases line up with TRBD1. Trimming removed 0 bases from V and 5 bases from J; junction bases left unmatched: 0. The germline gives CDR1 SGHRS, CDR2 YFSETQ. The CDR3 covers 13 residues.

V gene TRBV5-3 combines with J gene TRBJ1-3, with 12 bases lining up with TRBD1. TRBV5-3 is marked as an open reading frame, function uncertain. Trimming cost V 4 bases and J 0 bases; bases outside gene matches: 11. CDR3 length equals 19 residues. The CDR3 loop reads CARSGRDRGPSDSGNTIYF. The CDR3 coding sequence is TGTGCCAGAAGCGGCCGGGACAGGGGGCCCTCTGACTCTGGAAACACCATATATTTT.

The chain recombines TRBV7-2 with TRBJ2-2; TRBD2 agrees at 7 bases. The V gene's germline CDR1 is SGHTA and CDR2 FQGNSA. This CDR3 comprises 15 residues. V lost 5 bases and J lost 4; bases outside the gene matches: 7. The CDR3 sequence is CASSTGRGSTGELFF. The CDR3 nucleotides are TGTGCCAGCAGCACGGGGCGGGGGAGCACCGGGGAGCTGTTTTTT. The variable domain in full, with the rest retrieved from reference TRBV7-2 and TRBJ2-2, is GAGVSQSPSNKVTEKGKDVELRCDPISGHTALYWYRQSLGQGLEFLIYFQGNSAPDKSGLPSDRFSAERTGGSVSTLTIQRTQQEDSAVYLCASSTGRGSTGELFFGEGSRLTVL.

The CDR3 here is CASKTPGQGNGELFF. Written as DNA, the CDR3 is TGTGCCAGCAAAACTCCGGGACAGGGAAACGGGGAGCTGTTTTTT. The chain recombines TRBV27 with TRBJ2-2; the match to TRBD1 covers 9 bases. The germline gives CDR1 MNHEY, CDR2 SMNVEV (reference sequence). The V segment lost 7 bases and the J segment 7 bases; nucleotides outside the gene matches: 10. CDR3 length equals 15 residues.

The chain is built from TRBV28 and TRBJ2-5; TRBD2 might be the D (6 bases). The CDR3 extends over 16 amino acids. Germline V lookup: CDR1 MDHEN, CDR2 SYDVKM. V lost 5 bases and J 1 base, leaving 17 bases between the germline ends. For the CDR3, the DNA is TGTGCCAGCAGTCCGCCCGCGGGGAGAGGCCAAGAGACCCAGTACTTC. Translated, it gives CASSPPAGRGQETQYF.

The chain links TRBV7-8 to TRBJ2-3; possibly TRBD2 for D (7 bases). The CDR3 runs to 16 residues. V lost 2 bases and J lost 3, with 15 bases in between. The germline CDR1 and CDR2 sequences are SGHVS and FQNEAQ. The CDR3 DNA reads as TGTGCCAGCAGCTTACTCGGGGGGCGCAGGACAGATACGCAGTATTTT. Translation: CASSLLGGRRTDTQYF.

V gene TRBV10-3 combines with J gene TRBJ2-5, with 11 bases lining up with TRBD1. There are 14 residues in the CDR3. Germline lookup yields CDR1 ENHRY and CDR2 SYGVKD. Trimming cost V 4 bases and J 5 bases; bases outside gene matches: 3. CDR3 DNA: TGTGCCATCAGTGGGACAGGGGGCGCGGAGACCCAGTACTTC. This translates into CAISGTGGAETQYF.

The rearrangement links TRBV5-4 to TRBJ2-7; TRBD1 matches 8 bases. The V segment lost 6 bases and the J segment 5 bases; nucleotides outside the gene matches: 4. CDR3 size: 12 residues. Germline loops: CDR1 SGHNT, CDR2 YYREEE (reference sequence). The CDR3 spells CASTSTGDEQYF. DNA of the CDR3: TGTGCCAGCACCTCGACAGGGGACGAGCAGTACTTC.

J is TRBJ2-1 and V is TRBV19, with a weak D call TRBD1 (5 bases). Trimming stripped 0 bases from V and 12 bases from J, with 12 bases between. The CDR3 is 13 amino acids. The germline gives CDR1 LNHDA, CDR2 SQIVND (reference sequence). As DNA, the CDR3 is TGTGCCAGTAGTATAGAGCGACAGTCGGTGCAGTTCTTC. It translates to CASSIERQSVQFF.

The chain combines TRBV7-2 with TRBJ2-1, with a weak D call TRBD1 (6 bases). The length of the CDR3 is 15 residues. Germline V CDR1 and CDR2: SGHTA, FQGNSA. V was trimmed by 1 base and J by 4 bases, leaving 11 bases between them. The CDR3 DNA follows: TGTGCCAGCAGCTTAGAGGGGGAAGCTTACAATGAGCAGTTCTTC. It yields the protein CASSLEGEAYNEQFF.

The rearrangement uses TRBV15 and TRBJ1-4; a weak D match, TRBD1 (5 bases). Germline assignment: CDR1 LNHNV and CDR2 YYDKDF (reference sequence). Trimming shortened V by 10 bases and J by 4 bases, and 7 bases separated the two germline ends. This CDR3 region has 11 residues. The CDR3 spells CAIQGNEKLFF. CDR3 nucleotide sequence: TGTGCCATCCAGGGTAATGAAAAACTGTTTTTT.

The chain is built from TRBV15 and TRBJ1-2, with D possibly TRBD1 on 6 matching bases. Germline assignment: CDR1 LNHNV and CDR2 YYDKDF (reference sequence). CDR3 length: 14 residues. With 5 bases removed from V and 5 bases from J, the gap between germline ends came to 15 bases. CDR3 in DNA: TGTGCCACCAGCGCAGGACAGCGGACATATGGCTACACCTTC. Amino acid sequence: CATSAGQRTYGYTF.

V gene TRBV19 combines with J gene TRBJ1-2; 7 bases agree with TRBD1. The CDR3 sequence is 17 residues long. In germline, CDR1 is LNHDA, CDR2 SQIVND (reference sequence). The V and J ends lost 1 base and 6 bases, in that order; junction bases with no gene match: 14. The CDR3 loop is CASSIVGAGGYIDGYTF. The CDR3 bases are TGTGCCAGTAGTATAGTTGGAGCAGGGGGATATATAGATGGCTACACCTTC. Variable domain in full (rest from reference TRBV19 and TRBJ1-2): DGGITQSPKYLFRKEGQNVTLSCEQNLNHDAMYWYRQDPGQGLRLIYYSQIVNDFQKGDIAEGYSVSREKKESFPLTVTSAQKNPTAFYLCASSIVGAGGYIDGYTFGSGTRLTVV.

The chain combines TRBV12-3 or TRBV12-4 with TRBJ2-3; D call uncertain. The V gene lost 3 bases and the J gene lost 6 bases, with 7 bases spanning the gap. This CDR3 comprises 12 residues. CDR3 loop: CASSLLVDTQYF. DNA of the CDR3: TGTGCCAGCAGTTTGTTAGTGGATACGCAGTATTTT.

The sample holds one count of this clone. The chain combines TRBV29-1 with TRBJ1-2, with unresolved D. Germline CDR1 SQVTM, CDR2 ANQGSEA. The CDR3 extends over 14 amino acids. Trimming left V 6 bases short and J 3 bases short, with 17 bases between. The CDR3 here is CSVAPGEGYYGYTF. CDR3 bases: TGCAGCGTGGCCCCTGGGGAGGGCTACTATGGCTACACCTTC.

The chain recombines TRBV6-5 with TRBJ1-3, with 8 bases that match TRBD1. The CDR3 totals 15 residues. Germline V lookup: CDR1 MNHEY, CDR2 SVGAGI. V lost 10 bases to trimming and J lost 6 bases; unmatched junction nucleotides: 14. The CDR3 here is CATAGQAVLVNTIYF. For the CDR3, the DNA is TGTGCCACCGCGGGACAGGCAGTTCTTGTAAACACCATATATTTT.

CDR3 sequence reads: CASRRSLGDRGRGNEQFF. The DNA for the CDR3 is TGTGCCAGTCGAAGGAGTTTAGGGGACAGGGGGCGCGGTAATGAGCAGTTCTTC. The V call is TRBV25-1, the J call TRBJ2-1; 12 bases match TRBD1. The CDR3 has 18 amino acids. J was trimmed by 7 bases and V by 9 bases; bases with no gene match: 19. The germline V gene encodes CDR1 MGHDK and CDR2 SYGVNS.

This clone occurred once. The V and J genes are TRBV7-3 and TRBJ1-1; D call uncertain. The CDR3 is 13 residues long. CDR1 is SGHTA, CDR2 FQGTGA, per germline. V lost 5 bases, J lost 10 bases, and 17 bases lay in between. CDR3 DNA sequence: TGTGCCAGCAGCGCCGAGGCGCGGGCGGTAGCTTTCTTT. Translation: CASSAEARAVAFF.

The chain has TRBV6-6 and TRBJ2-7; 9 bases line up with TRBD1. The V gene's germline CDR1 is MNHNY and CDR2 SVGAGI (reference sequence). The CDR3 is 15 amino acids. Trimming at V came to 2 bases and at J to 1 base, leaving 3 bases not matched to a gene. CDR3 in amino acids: CASSYPGQGSYEQYF. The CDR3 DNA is TGTGCCAGCAGTTACCCGGGACAGGGTTCCTACGAGCAGTACTTC.

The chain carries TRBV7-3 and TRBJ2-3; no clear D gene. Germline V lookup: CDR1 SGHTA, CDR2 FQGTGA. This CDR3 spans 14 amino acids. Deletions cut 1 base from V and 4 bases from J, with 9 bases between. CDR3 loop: CASSLNSGPDTQYF. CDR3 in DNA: TGTGCCAGCAGCTTAAACTCGGGTCCAGATACGCAGTATTTT.

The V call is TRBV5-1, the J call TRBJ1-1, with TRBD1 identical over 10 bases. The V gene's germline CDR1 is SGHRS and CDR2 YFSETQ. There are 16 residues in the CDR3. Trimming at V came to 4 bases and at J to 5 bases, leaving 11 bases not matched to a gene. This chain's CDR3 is CASSQSPGTGDTEAFF. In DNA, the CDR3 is TGCGCCAGCAGCCAAAGTCCCGGGACAGGGGATACTGAAGCTTTCTTT.

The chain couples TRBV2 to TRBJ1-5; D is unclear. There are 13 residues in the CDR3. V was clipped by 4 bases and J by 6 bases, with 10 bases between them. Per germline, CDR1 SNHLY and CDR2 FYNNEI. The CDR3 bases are TGTGCCAGCAGTGTCAGTGAAGTTCAGCCCCAGCATTTT. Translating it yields CASSVSEVQPQHF. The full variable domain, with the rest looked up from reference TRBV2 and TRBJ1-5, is EPEVTQTPSHQVTQMGQEVILRCVPISNHLYFYWYRQILGQKVEFLVSFYNNEISEKSEIFDDQFSVERPDGSNFTLKIRSTKLEDSAMYFCASSVSEVQPQHFGDGTRLSIL.

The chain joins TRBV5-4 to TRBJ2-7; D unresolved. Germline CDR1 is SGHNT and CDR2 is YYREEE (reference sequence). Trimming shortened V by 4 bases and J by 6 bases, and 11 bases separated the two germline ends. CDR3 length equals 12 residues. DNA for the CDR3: TGTGCCAGCAGCCGCGGTGGCGGCGAGCAGTACTTC. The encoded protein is CASSRGGGEQYF.

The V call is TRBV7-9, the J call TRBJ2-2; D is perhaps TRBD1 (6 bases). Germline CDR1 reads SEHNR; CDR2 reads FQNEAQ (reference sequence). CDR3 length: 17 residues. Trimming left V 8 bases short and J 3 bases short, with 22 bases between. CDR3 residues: CASRTPLGGADTGELFF. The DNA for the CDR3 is TGTGCCAGCCGAACCCCACTTGGGGGCGCCGACACCGGGGAGCTGTTTTTT. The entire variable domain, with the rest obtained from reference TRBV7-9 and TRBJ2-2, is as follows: DTGVSQNPRHKITKRGQNVTFRCDPISEHNRLYWYRQTLGQGPEFLTYFQNEAQLEKSRLLSDRFSAERPKGSFSTLEIQRTEQGDSAMYLCASRTPLGGADTGELFFGEGSRLTVL.

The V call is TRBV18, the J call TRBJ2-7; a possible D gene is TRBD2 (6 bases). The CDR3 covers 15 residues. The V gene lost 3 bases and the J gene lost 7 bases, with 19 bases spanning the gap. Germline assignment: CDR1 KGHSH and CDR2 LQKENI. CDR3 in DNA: TGTGCCAGCTCACCCGAATTGGACCGGCGGGGTGAGCAGTACTTC. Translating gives CASSPELDRRGEQYF. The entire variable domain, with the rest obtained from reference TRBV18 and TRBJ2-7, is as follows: NAGVMQNPRHLVRRRGQEARLRCSPMKGHSHVYWYRQLPEEGLKFMVYLQKENIIDESGMPKERFSAEFPKEGPSILRIQQVVRGDSAAYFCASSPELDRRGEQYFGPGTRLTVT.

CDR3 nucleotide sequence: TGTGCCAGCAACCCGGACAGTCACTCTGGAAACACCATATATTTT. Translation: CASNPDSHSGNTIYF. The V gene is TRBV2, the J gene TRBJ1-3; maybe TRBD1 (6 bases). The length of the CDR3 is 15 residues. The germline V and J ends were trimmed by 7 bases and 0 bases, with 13 bases remaining between them. Germline assignment: CDR1 SNHLY and CDR2 FYNNEI.